The entry below gives a single TCR beta chain sequence along with its context. Its target is not known. CD4+ cells were split into CD45RA+ naive and CD45RA-negative memory subsets. These data come from a study of shared clonotypes between healthy human individuals. Each replicate PCR on the sorted subsets used approximately 180 ng DNA (around 31,000 T cell genomes). As processed by the authors: Junction-only immunoSEQ sequences carried no quality scores, so filtering differed. Some clones are missing from TCRdb's copy, which holds only in-frame ones; the method was immunoSEQ multiplex PCR. That table is the source of V, J and clone size, and D and trimming were worked out from the DNA. The sample has some 1,400,000 clones, 96% seen once. Study outcomes and limitations: Researchers sampled blood only, noting tissue repertoires likely differ.

This CDR3 has 16 amino acids. V dropped 4 bases and J dropped 1; count of bases not matched to a gene: 11. Per the germline V gene, CDR1 is SGHRS and CDR2 is YFSETQ. This sequence was found in a man aged 30 to 45 in good health. Sequences were obtained from naive CD4+ T cells sorted from blood. Documented subset: CD45RA+ positively selected. The J gene is TRBJ2-7, the V gene TRBV5-1; the match to TRBD2 covers 7 bases. As DNA, the CDR3 is TGCGCCAGCAGCCAAGGGGTGGCGGGAGCTTCCTACGAGCAGTACTTC. Translating gives CASSQGVAGASYEQYF.